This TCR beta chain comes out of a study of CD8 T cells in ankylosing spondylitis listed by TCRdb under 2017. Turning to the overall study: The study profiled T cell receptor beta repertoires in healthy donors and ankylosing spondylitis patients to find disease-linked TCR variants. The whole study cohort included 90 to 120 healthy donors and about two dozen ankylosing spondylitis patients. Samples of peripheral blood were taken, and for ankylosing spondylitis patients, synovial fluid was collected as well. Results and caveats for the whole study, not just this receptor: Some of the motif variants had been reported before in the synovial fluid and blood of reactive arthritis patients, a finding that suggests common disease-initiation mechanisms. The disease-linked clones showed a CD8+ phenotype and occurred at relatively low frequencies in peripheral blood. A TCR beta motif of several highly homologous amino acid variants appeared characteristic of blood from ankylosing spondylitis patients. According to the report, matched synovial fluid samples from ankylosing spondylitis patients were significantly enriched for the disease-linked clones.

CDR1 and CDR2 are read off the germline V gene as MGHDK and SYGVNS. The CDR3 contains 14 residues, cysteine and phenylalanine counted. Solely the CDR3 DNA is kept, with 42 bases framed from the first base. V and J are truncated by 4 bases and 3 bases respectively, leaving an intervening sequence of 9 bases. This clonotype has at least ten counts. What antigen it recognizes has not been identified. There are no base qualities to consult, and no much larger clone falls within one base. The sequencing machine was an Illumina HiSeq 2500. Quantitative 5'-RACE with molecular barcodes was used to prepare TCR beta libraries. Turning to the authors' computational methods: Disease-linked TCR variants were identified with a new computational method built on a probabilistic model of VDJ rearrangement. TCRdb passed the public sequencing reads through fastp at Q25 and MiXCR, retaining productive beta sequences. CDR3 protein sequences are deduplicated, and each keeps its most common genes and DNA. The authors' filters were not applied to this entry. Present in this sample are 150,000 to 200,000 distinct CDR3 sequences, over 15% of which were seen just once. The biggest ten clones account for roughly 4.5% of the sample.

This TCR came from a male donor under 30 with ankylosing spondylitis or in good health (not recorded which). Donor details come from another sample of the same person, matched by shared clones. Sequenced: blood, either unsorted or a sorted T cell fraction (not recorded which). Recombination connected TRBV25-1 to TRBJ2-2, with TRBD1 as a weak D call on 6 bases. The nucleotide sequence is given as TGTGCCAGCAGTGTAAACAGGGACACCGGGGAGCTGTTTTTT. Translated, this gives CASSVNRDTGELFF.